Shown below are 20 T cell receptor beta chains from a single sample sequenced in a study of T cells in Graves' hyperthyroidism and ophthalmopathy. Using RNA transcripts as the source, TCR beta CDR3 regions were amplified. In the first-round RT-PCR of the TCR CDR3, the HTBI primer set was used. TCRdb reprocessed the multiplex PCR reads via MiXCR and lists one record per CDR3 protein. Of 400,000 to 550,000 distinct CDR3 sequences listed, around 22% are singletons. Material for sequencing was blood. The receptors here all came from a woman in her twenties or thirties with Graves' ophthalmopathy.

This clonotype came up many times. The genes are TRBV30 and TRBJ1-1, with D unresolved. The CDR3 runs to 12 residues. CDR1 is GTSNPN, CDR2 SVGIG, per germline (reference sequence). Trimming removed 1 base at V and 0 bases at J, with 3 bases between. CDR3 sequence: CAWSALNTEAFF. CDR3 nucleotides: TGTGCCTGGAGTGCCCTGAACACTGAAGCTTTCTTT.

This clonotype was observed many times. The genes are TRBV12-3 or TRBV12-4 and TRBJ1-5; D is unresolved. The CDR3 runs 12 residues. The V end was cut by 10 bases, the J end by 0 bases, with 7 bases between. This CDR3 reads CATSYSNQPQHF. The CDR3 coding sequence is TGTGCCACCTCATATAGCAATCAGCCCCAGCATTTT.

This clonotype was detected ten times or more. The chain employs TRBV6-2 or TRBV6-3 and TRBJ2-7; D is unresolved. CDR1 is MNHEY, CDR2 SVGEGT, per germline. This CDR3 is built from 13 residues. V lost 2 bases and J 1 base, leaving 6 bases between the germline ends. Here the CDR3 DNA reads TGTGCCAGCAGTTACGTCGAATCCTACGAGCAGTACTTC. Its translation is CASSYVESYEQYF.

This clonotype was found many times. This chain connects TRBV6-2 or TRBV6-3 to TRBJ1-2; the match to TRBD1 covers 7 bases. Losses at the gene ends were 6 bases for V and 4 bases for J; bases not matched to a gene: 11. There are 15 residues in the CDR3. The V gene's germline CDR1 is MNHEY and CDR2 SVGEGT. The CDR3 region has the DNA TGTGCCAGCAGCCGCCGGGACAGCCTGTTCTATGGCTACACCTTC. It specifies CASSRRDSLFYGYTF.

The chain is built from TRBV7-9 and TRBJ1-1, with D perhaps matching TRBD1 (6 bases). Germline V CDR1 and CDR2: SEHNR, FQNEAQ (reference sequence). This CDR3 spans 15 amino acids. V was clipped by 4 bases and J by 5 bases, with 17 bases between them. DNA for the CDR3: TGTGCCAGCAGCTCGCACAGGGATGTAGGGACTGAAGCTTTCTTT. Translating gives CASSSHRDVGTEAFF.

Ten or more counts support this clonotype. V is TRBV25-1 and J is TRBJ2-5; D uncertain. The germline V gene has CDR1 MGHDK and CDR2 SYGVNS. With 1 base removed from V and 0 bases from J, the gap between germline ends came to 12 bases. The CDR3 extends over 16 amino acids. The CDR3 DNA reads TGTGCCAGCAGTGAATTCCGAGGCACCAACCAAGAGACCCAGTACTTC. It translates to CASSEFRGTNQETQYF. Using reference TRBV25-1 and TRBJ2-5 for the parts outside the CDR3, the full variable domain is EADIYQTPRYLVIGTGKKITLECSQTMGHDKMYWYQQDPGMELHLIHYSYGVNSTEKGDLSSESTVSRIRTEHFPLTLESARPSHTSQYLCASSEFRGTNQETQYFGPGTRLLVL.

A note on this clonotype: One base away lies a much larger clone, so this may be a sequencing read error. The chain is built from TRBV7-3 and TRBJ1-1; the D gene is possibly TRBD1 (5 bases). Germline CDR1 reads SGHTA; CDR2 reads FQGTGA. The CDR3 is 14 amino acids. CDR3 nucleotides: TGTGCCAGCAGGGACGGGACCTACTACACTGAAGCTTGCTTT. Amino acid sequence: CASRDGTYYTEACF. Looking up the rest from reference TRBV7-3 and TRBJ1-1 gives the full variable domain: GAGVSQTPSNKVTEKGKYVELRCDPISGHTALYWYRQSLGQGPEFLIYFQGTGAADDSGLPNDRFFAVRPEGSVSTLKIQRTERGDSAVYLCASRDGTYYTEACFGQGTRLTVV.

This sequence joins TRBV25-1 and TRBJ1-5, with a tentative D call TRBD1 (5 bases). The CDR3 loop spans 15 amino acids. Per the germline V gene, CDR1 is MGHDK and CDR2 is SYGVNS. V lost 5 bases, J lost 1 base, and 12 bases lay in between. CDR3 residues: CASSSPRVSNQPQHF. CDR3 sequence (DNA): TGTGCCAGCAGTTCCCCCAGGGTGAGCAATCAGCCCCAGCATTTT.

As to this clonotype: A read error may account for a junction end that differs from germline. The chain employs TRBV4-1 and TRBJ1-5; D remains unclear. This CDR3 is 16 amino acids long. The germline V gene has CDR1 MGHRA and CDR2 YSYEKL. This chain's CDR3 is CASSQDGSAAGQPKHF. The CDR3 DNA follows: TGCGCCAGCAGCCAAGATGGATCAGCGGCCGGTCAGCCCAAGCATTTT.

The V and J genes are TRBV15 and TRBJ1-2; the match to TRBD1 covers 8 bases. The V and J ends lost 0 bases and 8 bases, in that order; junction bases with no gene match: 5. The CDR3 extends over 14 amino acids. Germline values: CDR1 LNHNV, CDR2 YYDKDF (reference sequence). This CDR3 is CATSRDGTGSGYTF. Here the CDR3 DNA reads TGTGCCACCAGCAGAGATGGGACAGGAAGCGGCTACACCTTC.

This clonotype has ten or more counts. V gene TRBV6-4 combines with J gene TRBJ2-7; 12 nucleotides line up with TRBD2. Per the germline V gene, CDR1 is MRHNA and CDR2 is SNTAGT. J gave up 0 bases and V 6 bases, and 9 bases lay outside the gene matches. The CDR3 is 17 amino acids. For the CDR3, the DNA is TGTGCCAGCAGCCTAGCGGGGGGGGCCCTCAGCTCCTACGAGCAGTACTTC. It codes for CASSLAGGALSSYEQYF.

The V gene is TRBV4-1, the J gene TRBJ1-6; no clear D. The germline V gene has CDR1 MGHRA and CDR2 YSYEKL. The CDR3 runs 14 residues. The V and J ends lost 1 base and 9 bases respectively, with 10 bases between them. CDR3: CASSQAQTGSPLHF. The CDR3 DNA reads TGCGCCAGCAGCCAAGCCCAGACGGGTTCACCCCTCCACTTT.

This clonotype was observed many times. The gene calls are TRBV20-1 and TRBJ1-5; D might be TRBD1 (5 bases). The CDR3 covers 14 residues. Germline values: CDR1 DFQATT, CDR2 SNEGSKA (reference sequence). Trimming removed 2 bases at V and 3 bases at J, with 11 bases between. The chain's CDR3 is CSARSGTDNQPQHF. CDR3 bases: TGCAGTGCTAGATCAGGGACGGACAATCAGCCCCAGCATTTT.

This rearrangement joins TRBV30 to TRBJ2-5; possibly TRBD1 for D (6 bases). The CDR3 is made up of 13 amino acids. The ends were cut back, 0 bases at V and 3 bases at J, with 8 bases in the middle. Per the germline V gene, CDR1 is GTSNPN and CDR2 is SVGIG (reference sequence). CDR3 bases: TGTGCCTGGAGTGTGGGGGCGAAAGAGACCCAGTACTTC. It specifies CAWSVGAKETQYF.

This clonotype was counted ten times or more. The genes are TRBV6-5 and TRBJ2-7; 9 bases are shared with TRBD1. The CDR3 has 14 residues. Looked up from germline, CDR1 is MNHEY and CDR2 is SVGAGI. V gave up 7 bases and J gave up 6 bases; unmatched junction bases: 10. As DNA, the CDR3 is TGTGCCAGCACCCCGGGACAGGGTCCCATCGAGCAGTACTTC. Protein product: CASTPGQGPIEQYF.

This clonotype was seen at least ten times. The rearrangement links TRBV20-1 to TRBJ1-1, with D possibly being TRBD1 (6 bases). The V and J ends lost 0 bases and 0 bases respectively, with 11 bases between them. The germline V gene encodes CDR1 DFQATT and CDR2 SNEGSKA (reference sequence). CDR3 length equals 15 residues. This CDR3 reads CSARDQGTVNTEAFF. The CDR3 DNA is TGCAGTGCTAGAGATCAGGGGACGGTGAACACTGAAGCTTTCTTT.

This clonotype was seen at least ten times. The chain joins TRBV28 to TRBJ2-7; TRBD1 agrees at 11 bases. With V trimmed by 3 bases and J by 0 bases, 1 base remained unmatched. CDR3 length equals 15 residues. Germline assignment: CDR1 MDHEN and CDR2 SYDVKM. Here the CDR3 DNA reads TGTGCCAGCAGTTTGGGGACAGGGGGCTCCTACGAGCAGTACTTC. It encodes CASSLGTGGSYEQYF.

This clonotype was seen many times. V usage is TRBV10-1 and J usage is TRBJ2-7; tentatively, D is TRBD1 (5 bases). V gave up 3 bases and J gave up 5 bases, with 11 bases separating them. CDR3 size: 13 residues. CDR1 is WNHNN, CDR2 SYGVQD, per germline (reference sequence). The CDR3 spells CASSDSGFDEQYF. CDR3 sequence (DNA): TGCGCCAGCAGTGATTCAGGGTTTGACGAGCAGTACTTC.

This clonotype has ten or more counts. J is TRBJ2-7 and V is TRBV5-1; 7 bases line up with TRBD1. The CDR3 sequence is 15 residues long. In germline, CDR1 is SGHRS, CDR2 YFSETQ. With V trimmed by 5 bases and J by 12 bases, 20 bases remained unmatched. The CDR3 nucleotides read TGCGCCAGCAGGAAAACCGGGACAGAGGGCCGCGGGTGGTACTTC. It is translated as CASRKTGTEGRGWYF.

This clonotype was recorded at least ten times. This chain links TRBV29-1 with TRBJ2-2; 7 positions match TRBD1. The CDR3 has 13 residues. CDR1 and CDR2 (germline): SQVTM, ANQGSEA. J was trimmed by 1 base and V by 7 bases; bases with no gene match: 3. Here the CDR3 DNA reads TGCAGCGCCCGGGACAGGAACACCGGGGAGCTGTTTTTT. It yields the protein CSARDRNTGELFF.